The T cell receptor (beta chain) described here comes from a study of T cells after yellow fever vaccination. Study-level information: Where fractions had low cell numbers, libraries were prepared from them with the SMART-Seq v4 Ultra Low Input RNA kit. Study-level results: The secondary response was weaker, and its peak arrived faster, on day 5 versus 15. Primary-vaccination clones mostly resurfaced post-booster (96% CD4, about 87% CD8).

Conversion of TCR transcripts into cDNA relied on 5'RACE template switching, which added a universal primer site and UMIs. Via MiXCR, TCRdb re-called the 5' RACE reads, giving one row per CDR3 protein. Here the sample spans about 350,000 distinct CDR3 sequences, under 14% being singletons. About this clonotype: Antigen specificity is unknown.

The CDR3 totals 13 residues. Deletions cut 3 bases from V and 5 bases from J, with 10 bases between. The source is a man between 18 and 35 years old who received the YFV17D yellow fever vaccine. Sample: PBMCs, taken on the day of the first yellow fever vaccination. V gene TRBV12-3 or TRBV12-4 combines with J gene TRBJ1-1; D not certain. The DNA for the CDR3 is TGTGCCAGCAGTTTGACTGCGGGTACTGAAGCTTTCTTT. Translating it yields CASSLTAGTEAFF.